The TCR beta chain described here comes from a study of blood T cells in healthy people across ages. Study at large: About one barcoded TCR beta cDNA was captured per two T cells.

This clonotype occurred a few times. This CDR3 is 16 amino acids long. Germline-derived CDR1 and CDR2 are SGHTA and FQGNSA. V lost 5 bases to trimming and J lost 3 bases; unmatched junction nucleotides: 8. The use of a sample-barcoded 5' primer and a J-beta primer mix characterized a second PCR of 7 to 11 cycles. MiXCR was run by TCRdb on the 5' RACE reads, yielding one entry per CDR3 protein. The data show about 2 million distinct CDR3 sequences, with around 48% seen just once and around 2.1% held by the top ten. The sample consisted of blood. The sequence was obtained from a middle-aged woman in good health. This sequence joins TRBV7-2 and TRBJ2-1, with 9 bases fitting TRBD1. Written as DNA, the CDR3 is TGTGCCAGCAGCCCAGGGGGGACAGGGTACTACAATGAGCAGTTCTTC. It encodes CASSPGGTGYYNEQFF.